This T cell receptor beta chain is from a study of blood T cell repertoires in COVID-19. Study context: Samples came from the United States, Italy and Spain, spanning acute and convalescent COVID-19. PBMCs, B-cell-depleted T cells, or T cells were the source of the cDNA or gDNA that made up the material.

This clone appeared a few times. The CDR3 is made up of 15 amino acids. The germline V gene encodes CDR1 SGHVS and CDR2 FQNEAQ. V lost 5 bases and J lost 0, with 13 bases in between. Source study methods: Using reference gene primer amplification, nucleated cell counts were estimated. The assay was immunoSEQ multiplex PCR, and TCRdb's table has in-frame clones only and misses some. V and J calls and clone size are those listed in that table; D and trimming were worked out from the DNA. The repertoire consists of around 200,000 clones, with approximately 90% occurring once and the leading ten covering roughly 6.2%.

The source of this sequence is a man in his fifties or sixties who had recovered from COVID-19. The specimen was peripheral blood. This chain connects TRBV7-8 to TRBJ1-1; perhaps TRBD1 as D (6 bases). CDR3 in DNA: TGTGCCAGCAGCCAGTGGACAGCACTGAACACTGAAGCTTTCTTT. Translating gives CASSQWTALNTEAFF.